These T cell receptor beta chains were read from a single sample in a study of T-cell memory formation after mild COVID-19. TCRdb used MiXCR to reprocess the 5' RACE reads, holding one entry per CDR3 protein. The sample records about 350,000 distinct CDR3 sequences, 13% to 15% being singletons. Material for sequencing was PBMCs or a T cell subset sorted from them (not recorded which). These receptor sequences come from a man between 18 and 29 years old who had mild COVID-19 (a few samples of this study predate the infection). Cell type and time point are not known. CDR3s leave out the opening cysteine and the closing phenylalanine or tryptophan. Fields, in order: V gene, J gene, CDR3 protein.

TRBV7-8	TRBJ2-1	ASSPRDRYNEQF
TRBV29-1	TRBJ2-5	SATSPWETQY
TRBV6-2/TRBV6-3	TRBJ1-1	ASSYSSRGVRMNTEAF
TRBV24-1	TRBJ2-1	ATSDDLAGPYNEQF
TRBV4-3	TRBJ1-2	ASSPRRFRGPNYGYT
TRBV20-1	TRBJ1-1	SASSGGETEAF
TRBV5-5	TRBJ2-7	ASSTPGTGGRGQY
TRBV12-3/TRBV12-4	TRBJ1-6	ASSPTRQGMGNSPLH
TRBV7-2	TRBJ2-1	ASSVTANNEQF
TRBV19	TRBJ2-1	ASSRASSYNEQF
TRBV7-9	TRBJ1-1	ASSPHPGTGENTEAF
TRBV28	TRBJ1-6	ASSLWDREGSPLH
TRBV7-6	TRBJ1-1	ASSRRQGGEAF
TRBV20-1	TRBJ2-5	SASSRGVGEETQY
TRBV6-1	TRBJ2-1	ASSELPFSGKQF
TRBV7-3	TRBJ2-3	ASSLGLAGGDTQY